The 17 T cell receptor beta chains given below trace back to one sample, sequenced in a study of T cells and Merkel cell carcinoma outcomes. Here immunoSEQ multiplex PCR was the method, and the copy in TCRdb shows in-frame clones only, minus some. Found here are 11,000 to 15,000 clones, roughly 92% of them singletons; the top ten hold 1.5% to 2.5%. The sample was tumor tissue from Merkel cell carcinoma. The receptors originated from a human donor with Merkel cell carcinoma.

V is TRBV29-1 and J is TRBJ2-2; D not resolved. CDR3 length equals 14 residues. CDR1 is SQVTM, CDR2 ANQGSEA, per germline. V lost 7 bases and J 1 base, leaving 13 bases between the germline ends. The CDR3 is CSASDALNTGELFF. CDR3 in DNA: TGCAGCGCTTCGGACGCCCTGAACACCGGGGAGCTGTTTTTT.

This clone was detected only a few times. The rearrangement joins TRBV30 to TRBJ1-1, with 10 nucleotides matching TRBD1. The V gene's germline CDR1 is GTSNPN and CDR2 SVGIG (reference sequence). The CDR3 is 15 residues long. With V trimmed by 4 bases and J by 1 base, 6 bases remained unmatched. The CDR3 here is CAWKAWDRGNTEAFF. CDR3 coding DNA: TGTGCCTGGAAGGCCTGGGACAGGGGGAACACTGAAGCTTTCTTT.

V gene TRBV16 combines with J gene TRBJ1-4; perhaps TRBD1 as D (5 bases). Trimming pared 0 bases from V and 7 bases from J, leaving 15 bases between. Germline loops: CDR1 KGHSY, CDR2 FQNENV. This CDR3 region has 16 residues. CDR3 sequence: CASSQSRAVSTEKLFF. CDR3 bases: TGTGCCAGCAGCCAATCCAGGGCGGTCTCAACTGAAAAACTGTTTTTT. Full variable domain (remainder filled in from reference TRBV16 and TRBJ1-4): GEEVAQTPKHLVRGEGQKAKLYCAPIKGHSYVFWYQQVLKNEFKFLISFQNENVFDETGMPKERFSAKCLPNSPCSLEIQATKLEDSAVYFCASSQSRAVSTEKLFFGSGTQLSVL.

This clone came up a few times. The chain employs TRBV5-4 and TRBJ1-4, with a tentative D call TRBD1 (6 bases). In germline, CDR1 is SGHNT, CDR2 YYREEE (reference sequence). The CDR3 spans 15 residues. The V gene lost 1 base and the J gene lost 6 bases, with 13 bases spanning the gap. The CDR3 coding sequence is TGTGCCAGCAGCTTGTTGGCAGGGGAAGATGAAAAACTGTTTTTT. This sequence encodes CASSLLAGEDEKLFF.

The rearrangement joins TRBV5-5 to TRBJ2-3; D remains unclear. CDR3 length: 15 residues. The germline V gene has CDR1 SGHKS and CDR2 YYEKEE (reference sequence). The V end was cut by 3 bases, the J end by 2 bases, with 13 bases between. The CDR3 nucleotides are TGTGCCAGCAGCTCCACCTCCGTGTCCACAGATACGCAGTATTTT. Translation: CASSSTSVSTDTQYF.

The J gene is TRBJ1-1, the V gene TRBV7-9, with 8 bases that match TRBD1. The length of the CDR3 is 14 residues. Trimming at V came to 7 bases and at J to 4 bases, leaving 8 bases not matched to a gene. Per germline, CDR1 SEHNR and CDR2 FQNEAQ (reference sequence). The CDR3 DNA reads TGTGCCAGCACCAGCAGGGGGCCGGCCACTGAAGCTTTCTTT. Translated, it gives CASTSRGPATEAFF. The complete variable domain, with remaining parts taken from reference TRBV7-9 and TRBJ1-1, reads DTGVSQNPRHKITKRGQNVTFRCDPISEHNRLYWYRQTLGQGPEFLTYFQNEAQLEKSRLLSDRFSAERPKGSFSTLEIQRTEQGDSAMYLCASTSRGPATEAFFGQGTRLTVV.

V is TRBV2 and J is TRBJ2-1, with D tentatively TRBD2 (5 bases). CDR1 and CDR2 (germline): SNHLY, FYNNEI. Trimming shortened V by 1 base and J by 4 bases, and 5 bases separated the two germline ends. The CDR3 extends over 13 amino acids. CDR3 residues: CASSEGEYNEQFF. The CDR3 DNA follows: TGTGCCAGCAGTGAAGGGGAGTACAATGAGCAGTTCTTC.

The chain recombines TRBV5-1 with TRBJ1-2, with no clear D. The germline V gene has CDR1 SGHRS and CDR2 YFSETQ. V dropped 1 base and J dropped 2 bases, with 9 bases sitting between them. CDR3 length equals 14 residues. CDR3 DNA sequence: TGCGCCAGCAGCTTGAACGGGCCGAACTATGGCTACACCTTC. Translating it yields CASSLNGPNYGYTF.

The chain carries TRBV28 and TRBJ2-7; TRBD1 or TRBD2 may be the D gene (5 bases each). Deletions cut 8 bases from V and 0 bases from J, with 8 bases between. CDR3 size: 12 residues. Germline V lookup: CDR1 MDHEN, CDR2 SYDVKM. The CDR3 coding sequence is TGTGCCAGCGGGACCGGCTCCTACGAGCAGTACTTC. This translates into CASGTGSYEQYF.

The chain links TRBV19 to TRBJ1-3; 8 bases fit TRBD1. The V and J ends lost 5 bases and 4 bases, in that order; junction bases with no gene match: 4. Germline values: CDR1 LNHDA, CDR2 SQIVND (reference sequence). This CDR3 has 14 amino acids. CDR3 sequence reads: CASSPDRGGNTIYF. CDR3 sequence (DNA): TGTGCCAGTAGTCCTGACAGGGGAGGAAACACCATATATTTT.

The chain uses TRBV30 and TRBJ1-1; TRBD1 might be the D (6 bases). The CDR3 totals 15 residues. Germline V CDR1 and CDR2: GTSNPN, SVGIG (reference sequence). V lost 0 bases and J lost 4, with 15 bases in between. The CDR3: CAWSVRGRGPTEAFF. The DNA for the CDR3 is TGTGCCTGGAGTGTACGTGGCAGGGGACCCACTGAAGCTTTCTTT.

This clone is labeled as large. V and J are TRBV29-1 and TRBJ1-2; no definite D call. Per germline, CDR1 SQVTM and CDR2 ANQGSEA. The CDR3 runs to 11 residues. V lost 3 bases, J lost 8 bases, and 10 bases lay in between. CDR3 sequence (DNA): TGCAGCGTTGACAGCCTAGGAGGCTACACCTTC. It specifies CSVDSLGGYTF.

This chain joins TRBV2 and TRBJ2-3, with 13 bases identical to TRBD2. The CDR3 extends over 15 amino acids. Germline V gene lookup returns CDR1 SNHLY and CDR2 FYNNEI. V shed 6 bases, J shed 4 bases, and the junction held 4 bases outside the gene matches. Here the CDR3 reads CASRLLAGGPDTQYF. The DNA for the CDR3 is TGTGCCAGCAGGCTACTAGCGGGAGGGCCAGATACGCAGTATTTT.

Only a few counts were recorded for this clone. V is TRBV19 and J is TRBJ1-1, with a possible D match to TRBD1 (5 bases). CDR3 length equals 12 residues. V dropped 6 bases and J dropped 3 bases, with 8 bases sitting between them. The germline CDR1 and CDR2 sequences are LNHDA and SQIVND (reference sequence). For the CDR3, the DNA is TGTGCCAGTAGGGGGGGGTACACTGAAGCTTTCTTT. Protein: CASRGGYTEAFF.

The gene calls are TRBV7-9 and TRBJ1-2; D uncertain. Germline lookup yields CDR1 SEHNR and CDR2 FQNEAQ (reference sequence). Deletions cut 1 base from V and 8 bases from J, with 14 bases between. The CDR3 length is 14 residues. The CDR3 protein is CASSLGTSPRGYTF. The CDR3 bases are TGTGCCAGCAGCTTAGGGACTTCCCCTCGGGGCTACACCTTC. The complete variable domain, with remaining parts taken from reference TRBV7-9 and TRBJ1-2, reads DTGVSQNPRHKITKRGQNVTFRCDPISEHNRLYWYRQTLGQGPEFLTYFQNEAQLEKSRLLSDRFSAERPKGSFSTLEIQRTEQGDSAMYLCASSLGTSPRGYTFGSGTRLTVV.

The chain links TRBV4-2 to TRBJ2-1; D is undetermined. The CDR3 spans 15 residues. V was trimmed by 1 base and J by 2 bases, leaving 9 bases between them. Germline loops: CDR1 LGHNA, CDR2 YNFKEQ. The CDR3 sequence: CASSQASAPYNEQFF. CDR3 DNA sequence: TGTGCCAGCAGCCAAGCCAGCGCGCCCTACAATGAGCAGTTCTTC.

This chain's CDR3 is CASSLVTPSSYNEQFF. The CDR3 DNA reads as TGCGCCAGCAGCTTGGTGACCCCCAGCTCCTACAATGAGCAGTTCTTC. J is TRBJ2-1 and V is TRBV5-1; D gene unclear. V lost 0 bases, J lost 0 bases, and 10 bases lay in between. The CDR3 runs to 16 residues. In germline, CDR1 is SGHRS, CDR2 YFSETQ.